One and the same sample provided the 8 T cell receptor beta chains below, sequenced in a study of blood T cell repertoires in COVID-19. Measured with immunoSEQ multiplex PCR; TCRdb has only the in-frame clones, and not every one. The table has around 92,000 clones, 65% to 85% seen once. Specimen: peripheral blood. These receptors were collected from a woman older than 75 with acute or convalescent COVID-19.

The J gene is TRBJ2-6, the V gene TRBV18, with D unresolved. CDR3 length: 15 amino acids. Germline CDR1 reads KGHSH; CDR2 reads LQKENI. V lost 6 bases and J lost 0, with 9 bases in between. This CDR3 reads CASSPLPSGANVLTF. The CDR3 nucleotides read TGTGCCAGCTCCCCCCTCCCCTCTGGGGCCAACGTCCTGACTTTC.

The V and J genes are TRBV5-1 and TRBJ1-5; 10 bases agree with TRBD1. V shed 3 bases, J shed 3 bases, and the junction held 6 bases outside the gene matches. Germline CDR1 reads SGHRS; CDR2 reads YFSETQ. The length of the CDR3 is 16 residues. CDR3 protein: CASSWGTGENNQPQHF. In nucleotides, the CDR3 is TGCGCCAGCAGCTGGGGGACAGGGGAGAACAATCAGCCCCAGCATTTT.

CDR3 amino acids: CASSPQNGPQHF. The CDR3 DNA reads as TGTGCCAGCTCTCCTCAAAACGGGCCCCAGCATTTT. This rearrangement joins TRBV18 to TRBJ1-5; D is unclear. From germline, CDR1 is KGHSH and CDR2 LQKENI. CDR3 length: 12 amino acids. Trimming removed 6 bases at V and 9 bases at J, with 12 bases between.

CDR3 amino acids: CASSPGTVENTIYF. Written as DNA, the CDR3 is TGTGCCAGCTCACCGGGGACAGTTGAAAACACCATATATTTT. The J gene is TRBJ1-3, the V gene TRBV18; 7 bases match TRBD1. Germline V gene sequence: CDR1 KGHSH, CDR2 LQKENI. J was trimmed by 6 bases and V by 3 bases; bases with no gene match: 5. The CDR3 is 14 amino acids.

V gene TRBV2 combines with J gene TRBJ1-2, with a tentative D call TRBD1 (6 bases). The CDR3 runs to 16 residues. From germline, CDR1 is SNHLY and CDR2 FYNNEI. Between the trimmed V and J ends, which lost 6 bases and 1 base, there was a span of 18 bases. The CDR3 DNA sequence: TGTGCCAGCAGCCCGTCTGGACAGAGCGATAACTATGGCTACACCTTC. Encoded protein: CASSPSGQSDNYGYTF.

The chain is built from TRBV7-2 and TRBJ2-7, with 13 positions matching TRBD2. The germline V gene has CDR1 SGHTA and CDR2 FQGNSA. V shed 5 bases, J shed 2 bases, and the junction held 9 bases outside the gene matches. The CDR3 is made up of 17 amino acids. In nucleotides, the CDR3 is TGTGCCAGCAGCCCCGGACTAGCGGGAGTAATCGCCTACGAGCAGTACTTC. Amino acids: CASSPGLAGVIAYEQYF.

V gene TRBV2 combines with J gene TRBJ1-4, with D hard to call. V was cut by 7 bases and J by 8 bases, with 17 bases left in between. Looked up from germline, CDR1 is SNHLY and CDR2 is FYNNEI. The CDR3 consists of 14 residues. This chain's CDR3 is CASIEGTRQEKLFF. The CDR3 nucleotides read TGTGCCAGCATCGAGGGCACTAGGCAAGAAAAACTGTTTTTT.

The chain uses TRBV29-1 and TRBJ2-1; D is unresolved. The germline gives CDR1 SQVTM, CDR2 ANQGSEA. The CDR3 extends over 15 amino acids. With 4 bases removed from V and 6 bases from J, the gap between germline ends came to 19 bases. DNA for the CDR3: TGCAGCGTTGGCCTAGTCGGTCGGATGGGCAATGAGCAGTTCTTC. This sequence encodes CSVGLVGRMGNEQFF.